The 17 T cell receptor beta chains given below trace back to one sample, sequenced in a study of CD8 T cells in Susac syndrome. Reverse transcription of roughly 0.5 to 1 ug RNA was performed with random hexamers. MiXCR, run by TCRdb on the immunoSEQ multiplex PCR reads, gives a single entry per CDR3 protein. This table holds under 150,000 distinct CDR3 sequences, about 90% found once. The sample was CD8+ T cells from PBMCs. Every receptor here comes from a human donor with multiple sclerosis.

CDR3 sequence reads: CATSRGGTEAFF. The CDR3, as DNA: TGTGCCACCTCCAGGGGGGGAACTGAAGCTTTCTTT. This rearrangement joins TRBV15 to TRBJ1-1; TRBD1 matches 7 bases. Germline loops: CDR1 LNHNV, CDR2 YYDKDF (reference sequence). After removal of 8 bases from V and 5 bases from J, the junction contained 5 bases not matched to a gene. CDR3 length: 12 amino acids.

The V and J genes are TRBV19 and TRBJ2-3; TRBD1 is a possible D gene (6 bases). Germline assignment: CDR1 LNHDA and CDR2 SQIVND (reference sequence). The CDR3 totals 15 residues. Trimming removed 1 base from V and 6 bases from J, with 14 bases in between. Here the CDR3 reads CASSIGGTLLDTQYF. For the CDR3, the DNA is TGTGCCAGTAGTATAGGAGGGACACTTCTCGATACGCAGTATTTT. Using reference TRBV19 and TRBJ2-3 for the parts outside the CDR3, the full variable domain is DGGITQSPKYLFRKEGQNVTLSCEQNLNHDAMYWYRQDPGQGLRLIYYSQIVNDFQKGDIAEGYSVSREKKESFPLTVTSAQKNPTAFYLCASSIGGTLLDTQYFGPGTRLTVL.

The chain joins TRBV25-1 to TRBJ2-4; D is perhaps TRBD2 (5 bases). Germline-derived CDR1 and CDR2 are MGHDK and SYGVNS. This CDR3 comprises 14 residues. V dropped 2 bases and J dropped 9 bases, with 14 bases sitting between them. The CDR3 sequence is CASSEDRRGSIQYF. In DNA form, the CDR3 reads TGTGCCAGCAGTGAAGATAGGAGAGGGAGCATTCAGTACTTC.

The chain recombines TRBV4-1 with TRBJ2-7; no clear D gene. This CDR3 region has 16 residues. V gave up 1 base and J gave up 0 bases, with 13 bases separating them. CDR1 is MGHRA, CDR2 YSYEKL, per germline. CDR3 sequence (DNA): TGCGCCAGCAGCCAAGGGCTGGCGGATAGCTCCTACGAGCAGTACTTC. Translating it yields CASSQGLADSSYEQYF.

J is TRBJ1-2 and V is TRBV6-5; possibly TRBD1 for D (6 bases). V gave up 10 bases and J gave up 7 bases, with 16 bases separating them. The germline V gene encodes CDR1 MNHEY and CDR2 SVGAGI. The CDR3 has 12 residues. CDR3 protein: CATAGGAVGYTF. CDR3 nucleotides: TGTGCCACGGCCGGGGGGGCGGTTGGCTACACCTTC.

The rearrangement links TRBV12-3 or TRBV12-4 to TRBJ1-2; D is unresolved. Trimming stripped 4 bases from V and 3 bases from J, with 12 bases between. The CDR3 extends over 14 amino acids. The CDR3 region is CASSSVGWDYGYTF. The CDR3 DNA reads as TGTGCCAGCAGTTCGGTAGGATGGGACTATGGCTACACCTTC.

This rearrangement joins TRBV29-1 to TRBJ2-1, with D perhaps TRBD2 (6 bases). The V end was cut by 6 bases, the J end by 7 bases, with 16 bases between. Germline V gene sequence: CDR1 SQVTM, CDR2 ANQGSEA. This CDR3 is built from 13 residues. The DNA of the CDR3 is TGCAGCGTCCCCGGGACTTTCGGGAATGAGCAGTTCTTC. As protein: CSVPGTFGNEQFF.

The chain is built from TRBV27 and TRBJ2-1; 8 nucleotides match TRBD2. Losses at the gene ends were 5 bases for V and 6 bases for J; bases not matched to a gene: 3. Germline V gives CDR1 MNHEY, CDR2 SMNVEV (reference sequence). The CDR3 runs to 13 residues. The chain's CDR3 is CASSGGLVNEQFF. The CDR3 region has the DNA TGTGCCAGCAGTGGGGGACTAGTCAATGAGCAGTTCTTC.

This clonotype was picked up one time. V gene TRBV11-2 combines with J gene TRBJ2-1; tentative D call: TRBD2 (5 bases). Per germline, CDR1 SGHAT and CDR2 FQNNGV. V was pared by 4 bases and J by 2 bases, with 15 bases between. CDR3 length: 16 amino acids. The CDR3 loop is CASSSGSGITYNEQFF. The DNA for the CDR3 is TGTGCCAGCAGCTCGGGATCGGGAATCACCTACAATGAGCAGTTCTTC.

The genes are TRBV12-3 or TRBV12-4 and TRBJ2-6; no firm D call. Trimming left V 5 bases short and J 2 bases short, with 16 bases between. The CDR3 runs to 17 residues. The CDR3 loop is CASSPLLIGTGANVLTF. The CDR3 DNA reads TGTGCCAGCAGTCCCCTGCTAATAGGTACTGGGGCCAACGTCCTGACTTTC.

The chain uses TRBV24-1 and TRBJ2-5; the D gene could be TRBD1 or TRBD2 (7 bases each). Germline V gives CDR1 KGHDR, CDR2 SFDVKD. Trimming shortened V by 12 bases and J by 5 bases, and 15 bases separated the two germline ends. The CDR3 consists of 12 residues. CDR3: CAFGRGLETQYF. The CDR3 DNA is TGTGCCTTTGGGAGGGGGCTGGAGACCCAGTACTTC.

This clonotype has just one count. J is TRBJ1-1 and V is TRBV7-8; D perhaps matches TRBD1 (5 bases). V lost 1 base and J 3 bases, leaving 12 bases between the germline ends. The germline V gene has CDR1 SGHVS and CDR2 FQNEAQ. The CDR3 consists of 15 residues. CDR3 residues: CASSLVDSDYTEAFF. The CDR3 DNA sequence: TGTGCCAGCAGCTTAGTTGACAGCGATTACACTGAAGCTTTCTTT.

V and J are TRBV15 and TRBJ2-7; weak D call: TRBD2 (5 bases). Trimming removed 5 bases from V and 7 bases from J, with 18 bases in between. Germline assignment: CDR1 LNHNV and CDR2 YYDKDF (reference sequence). The CDR3 runs to 14 residues. CDR3 residues: CATSVRRTPGEQYF. As DNA, the CDR3 is TGTGCCACCAGCGTTCGAAGGACGCCGGGGGAGCAGTACTTC.

The chain combines TRBV29-1 with TRBJ2-1; D gene unclear. With 8 bases removed from V and 0 bases from J, the gap between germline ends came to 11 bases. CDR1 is SQVTM and CDR2 is ANQGSEA in the germline V gene. This CDR3 has 13 residues. DNA of the CDR3: TGCAGCCTCATCCCGAGCTCCTACAATGAGCAGTTCTTC. Translating it yields CSLIPSSYNEQFF.

This clonotype was observed a handful of times. This rearrangement joins TRBV29-1 to TRBJ2-6, with D uncertain. With 0 bases removed from V and 0 bases from J, the gap between germline ends came to 3 bases. The CDR3 has 14 residues. From germline, CDR1 is SQVTM and CDR2 ANQGSEA. As DNA, the CDR3 is TGCAGCGTTGAAGAACTCTCTGGGGCCAACGTCCTGACTTTC. It encodes CSVEELSGANVLTF.

This chain uses TRBV24-1 with TRBJ1-1; 8 bases match TRBD1. Germline assignment: CDR1 KGHDR and CDR2 SFDVKD. With V trimmed by 5 bases and J by 1 base, 5 bases remained unmatched. The CDR3 is 15 residues long. The CDR3 is CATSGDRSGNTEAFF. The CDR3 nucleotides are TGTGCCACCAGTGGGGACAGGAGTGGGAACACTGAAGCTTTCTTT.

The chain recombines TRBV29-1 with TRBJ2-1, with 11 bases fitting TRBD2. CDR3 length equals 13 residues. Germline CDR1 SQVTM, CDR2 ANQGSEA. The V and J ends lost 7 bases and 6 bases, in that order; junction bases with no gene match: 5. DNA for the CDR3: TGCAGCGCTACCGGGACTAGCGGCAATGAGCAGTTCTTC. Its protein is CSATGTSGNEQFF.